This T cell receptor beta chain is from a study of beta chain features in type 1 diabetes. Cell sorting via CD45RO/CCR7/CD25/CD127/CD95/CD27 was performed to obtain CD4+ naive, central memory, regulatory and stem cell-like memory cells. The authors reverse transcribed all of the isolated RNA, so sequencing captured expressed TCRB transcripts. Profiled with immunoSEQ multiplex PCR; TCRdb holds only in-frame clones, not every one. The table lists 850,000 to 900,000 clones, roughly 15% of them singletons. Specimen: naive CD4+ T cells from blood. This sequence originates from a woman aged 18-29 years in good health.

The CDR3 spells CASSPGQLDYGYTF. DNA of the CDR3: TGTGCCAGCAGTCCAGGTCAGTTGGACTATGGCTACACCTTC. J is TRBJ1-2 and V is TRBV28, with D unresolved. The CDR3 consists of 14 residues. With 5 bases removed from V and 3 bases from J, the gap between germline ends came to 13 bases. CDR1 is MDHEN, CDR2 SYDVKM, per germline.